Listed below are T cell receptor beta chains from one sample, sequenced in a study of T cells in Graves' hyperthyroidism and ophthalmopathy. TCRdb independently ran MiXCR on the multiplex PCR reads; one entry per CDR3 protein. The sample holds approximately 370,000 distinct CDR3 sequences, about 16% seen once. What was sequenced was blood. The receptors originated from a woman aged 25 to 39 with Graves' hyperthyroidism. Both conserved end residues are part of each CDR3. The order of the fields is clone size, V gene, D gene, J gene, CDR3 protein, CDR3 DNA. A D gene is named only where the DNA matches it firmly. Clone size is given for some rows only: seen once, a few or many times, or a class if the clone is expanded.

>few|TRBV5-1|TRBD1|TRBJ2-5
CASSPGQLQETQYF
TGCGCCAGCAGCCCGGGACAGCTCCAAGAGACCCAGTACTTC
>few|TRBV18|.|TRBJ2-1
CASSYPGVSYNEQFF
TGTGCCAGCTCTTATCCTGGGGTTTCCTACAATGAGCAGTTCTTC
>many|TRBV3-1|TRBD2|TRBJ2-7
CASSQDLTSGSYEQYF
TGTGCCAGCAGCCAAGATCTTACTAGCGGGAGCTACGAGCAGTACTTC
>few|TRBV7-7|.|TRBJ1-4
CASSLSGAPNEKLFF
TGTGCTAGCAGCCTATCAGGGGCCCCTAATGAAAAACTGTTTTTT
>.|TRBV19|TRBD1|TRBJ2-3
CASSHSTGATDTQYF
TGTGCCAGTAGTCACTCCACAGGGGCCACAGATACGCAGTATTTT
>.|TRBV20-1|.|TRBJ2-2
CSATVGSKAGELFF
TGCAGTGCAACTGTAGGATCGAAAGCCGGGGAGCTGTTTTTT
>many|TRBV29-1|.|TRBJ2-7
CSVGGLSSYEQYF
TGCAGCGTGGGGGGACTGAGCTCCTACGAGCAGTACTTC
>many|TRBV6-1|.|TRBJ1-5
CASRETIHGNQPQHF
TGTGCCAGCAGGGAGACCATACACGGCAATCAGCCCCAGCATTTT
>many|TRBV7-9|TRBD2|TRBJ2-7
CASTLGAEITAGLAYEQYF
TGTGCCAGCACCCTCGGGGCCGAGATCACTGCGGGACTAGCCTACGAGCAGTACTTC
>.|TRBV18|TRBD1|TRBJ2-3
CASSPPGTGGFTDTQYF
TGTGCCAGCTCACCTCCCGGGACAGGGGGATTCACAGATACGCAGTATTTT
>.|TRBV15|.|TRBJ2-5
CATSRGQGQETQYF
TGTGCCACCAGCAGAGGGCAGGGGCAAGAGACCCAGTACTTC
>.|TRBV29-1|.|TRBJ2-5
CSASRGLETQYF
TGCAGCGCCTCCAGGGGTTTGGAGACCCAGTACTTC
>few|TRBV20-1|.|TRBJ2-5
CSARDLGQQETQYF
TGCAGTGCTAGAGATCTCGGCCAACAAGAGACCCAGTACTTC
>.|TRBV14|.|TRBJ2-1
CASSQQGPARNEQFF
TGTGCCAGCAGCCAGCAAGGCCCAGCGAGGAATGAGCAGTTCTTC
>many|TRBV27|.|TRBJ2-7
CASSPGDYEQYF
TGTGCCAGCTCACCAGGGGACTACGAGCAGTACTTC
>many|TRBV6-1|.|TRBJ1-3
CASSLNGIGNTIYF
TGTGCCAGCAGTTTAAATGGAATCGGAAACACCATATATTTT
>many|TRBV28|.|TRBJ1-1
CASSNHQKNTEAFF
TGTGCCAGCAGTAACCACCAAAAGAACACTGAAGCTTTCTTT